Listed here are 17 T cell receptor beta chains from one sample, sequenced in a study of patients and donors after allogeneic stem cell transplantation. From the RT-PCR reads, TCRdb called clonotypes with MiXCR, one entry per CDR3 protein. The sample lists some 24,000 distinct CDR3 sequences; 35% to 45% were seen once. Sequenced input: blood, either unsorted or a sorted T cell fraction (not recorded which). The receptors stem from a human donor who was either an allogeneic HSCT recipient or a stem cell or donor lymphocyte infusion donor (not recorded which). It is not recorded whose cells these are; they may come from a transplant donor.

The CDR3 nucleotides read TGCGCCAGCAGCTTGGGGGACAGCCCCCATCAGCCCCAGCATTTT. Protein sequence: CASSLGDSPHQPQHF. The chain employs TRBV5-1 and TRBJ1-5; 7 bases are shared with TRBD1. Germline V gene lookup returns CDR1 SGHRS and CDR2 YFSETQ. The length of the CDR3 is 15 residues. With V trimmed by 0 bases and J by 5 bases, 5 bases remained unmatched. The full variable domain, in which reference TRBV5-1 and TRBJ1-5 provide the parts outside the CDR3, is KAGVTQTPRYLIKTRGQQVTLSCSPISGHRSVSWYQQTPGQGLQFLFEYFSETQRNKGNFPGRFSGRQFSNSRSEMNVSTLELGDSALYLCASSLGDSPHQPQHFGDGTRLSIL.

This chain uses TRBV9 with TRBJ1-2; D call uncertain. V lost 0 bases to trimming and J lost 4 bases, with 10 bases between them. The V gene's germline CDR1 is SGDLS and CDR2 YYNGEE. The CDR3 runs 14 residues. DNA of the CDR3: TGTGCCAGCAGCGTAGAACAGACATTCTATGGCTACACCTTC. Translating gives CASSVEQTFYGYTF.

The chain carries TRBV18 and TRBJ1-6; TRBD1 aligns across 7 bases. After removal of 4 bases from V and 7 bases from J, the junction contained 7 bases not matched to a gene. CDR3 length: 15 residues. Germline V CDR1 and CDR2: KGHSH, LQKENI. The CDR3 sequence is CASSQQGNANSPLHF. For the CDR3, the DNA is TGTGCCAGCTCACAACAGGGGAACGCGAATTCACCCCTCCACTTT.

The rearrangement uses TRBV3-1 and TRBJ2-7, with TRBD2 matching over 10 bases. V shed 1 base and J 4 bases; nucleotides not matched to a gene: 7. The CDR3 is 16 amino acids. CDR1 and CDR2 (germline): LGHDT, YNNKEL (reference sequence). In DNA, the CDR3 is TGTGCCAGCAGCCAAGGGCTAGCGGGAGTGGGGTACGAGCAGTACTTC. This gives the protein CASSQGLAGVGYEQYF.

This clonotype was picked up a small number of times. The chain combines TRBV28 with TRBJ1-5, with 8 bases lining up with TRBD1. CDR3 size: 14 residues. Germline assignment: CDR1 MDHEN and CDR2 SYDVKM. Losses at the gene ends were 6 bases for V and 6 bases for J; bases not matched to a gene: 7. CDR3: CASSLAGTGQPQHF. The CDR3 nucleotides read TGTGCCAGCAGCCTGGCGGGGACAGGTCAGCCCCAGCATTTT.

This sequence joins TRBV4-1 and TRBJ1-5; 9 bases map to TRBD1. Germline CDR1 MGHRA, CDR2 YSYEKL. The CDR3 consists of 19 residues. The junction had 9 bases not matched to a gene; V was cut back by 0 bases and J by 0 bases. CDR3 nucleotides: TGCGCCAGCAGCCAAGATCCGGGACAGGGTTTCCTTAGCAATCAGCCCCAGCATTTT. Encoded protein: CASSQDPGQGFLSNQPQHF.

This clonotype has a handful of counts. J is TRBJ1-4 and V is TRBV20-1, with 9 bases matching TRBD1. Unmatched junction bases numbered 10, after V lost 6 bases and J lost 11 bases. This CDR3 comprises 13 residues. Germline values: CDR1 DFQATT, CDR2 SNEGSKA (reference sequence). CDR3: CSAQQGAQVKLFF. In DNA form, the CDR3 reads TGCAGTGCACAACAGGGGGCGCAGGTGAAACTGTTTTTT.

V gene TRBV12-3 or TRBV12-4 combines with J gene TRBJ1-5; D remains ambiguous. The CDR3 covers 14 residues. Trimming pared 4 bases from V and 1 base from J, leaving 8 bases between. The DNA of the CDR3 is TGTGCCAGCAGTTCGGACGGGAGCAATCAGCCCCAGCATTTT. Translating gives CASSSDGSNQPQHF.

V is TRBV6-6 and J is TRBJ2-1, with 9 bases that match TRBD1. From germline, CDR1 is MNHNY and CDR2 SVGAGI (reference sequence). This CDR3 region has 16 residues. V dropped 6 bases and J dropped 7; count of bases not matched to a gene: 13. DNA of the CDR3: TGTGCCAGCAGGCTTCCGGGACAGGGTTCGGTAAATGAGCAGTTCTTC. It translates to CASRLPGQGSVNEQFF.

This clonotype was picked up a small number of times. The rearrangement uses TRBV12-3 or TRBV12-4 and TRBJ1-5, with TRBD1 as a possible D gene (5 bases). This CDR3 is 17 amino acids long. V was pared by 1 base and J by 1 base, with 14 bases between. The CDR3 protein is CASSLGRVLISNQPQHF. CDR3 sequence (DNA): TGTGCCAGCAGTTTAGGCAGGGTTCTGATAAGCAATCAGCCCCAGCATTTT.

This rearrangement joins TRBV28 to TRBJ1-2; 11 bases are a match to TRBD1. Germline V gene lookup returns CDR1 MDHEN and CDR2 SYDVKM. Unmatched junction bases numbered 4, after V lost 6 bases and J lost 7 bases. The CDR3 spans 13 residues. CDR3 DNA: TGTGCCAGCAGAGGACAGGGGGCGGGTGGCTACACCTTC. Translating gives CASRGQGAGGYTF.

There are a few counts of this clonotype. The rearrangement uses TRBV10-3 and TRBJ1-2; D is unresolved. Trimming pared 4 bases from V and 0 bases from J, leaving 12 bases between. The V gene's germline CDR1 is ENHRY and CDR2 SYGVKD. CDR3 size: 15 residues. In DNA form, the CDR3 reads TGTGCCATCAGTGCAACCGACGGGGCTAACTATGGCTACACCTTC. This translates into CAISATDGANYGYTF.

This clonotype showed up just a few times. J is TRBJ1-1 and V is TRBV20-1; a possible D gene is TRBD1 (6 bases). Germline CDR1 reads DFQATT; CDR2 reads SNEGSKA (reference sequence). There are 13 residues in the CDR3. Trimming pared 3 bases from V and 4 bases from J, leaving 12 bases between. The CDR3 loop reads CSASWGARTEAFF. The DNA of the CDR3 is TGCAGTGCTAGTTGGGGGGCGCGCACTGAAGCTTTCTTT.

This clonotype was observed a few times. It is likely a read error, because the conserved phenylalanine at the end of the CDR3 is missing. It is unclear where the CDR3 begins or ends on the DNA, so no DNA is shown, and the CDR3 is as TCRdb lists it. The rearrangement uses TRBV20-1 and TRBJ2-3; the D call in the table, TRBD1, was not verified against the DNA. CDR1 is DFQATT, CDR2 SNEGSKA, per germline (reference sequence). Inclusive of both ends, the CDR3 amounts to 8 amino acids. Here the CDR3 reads CTPGGETV.

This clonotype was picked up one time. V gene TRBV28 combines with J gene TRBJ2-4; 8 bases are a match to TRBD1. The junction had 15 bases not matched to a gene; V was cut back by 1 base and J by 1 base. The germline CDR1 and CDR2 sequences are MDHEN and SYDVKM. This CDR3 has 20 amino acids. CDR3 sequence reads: CASSLLQGVSGRLAKNIQYF. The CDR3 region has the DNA TGTGCCAGCAGTTTATTACAGGGGGTATCGGGGAGGTTGGCCAAAAACATTCAGTACTTC.

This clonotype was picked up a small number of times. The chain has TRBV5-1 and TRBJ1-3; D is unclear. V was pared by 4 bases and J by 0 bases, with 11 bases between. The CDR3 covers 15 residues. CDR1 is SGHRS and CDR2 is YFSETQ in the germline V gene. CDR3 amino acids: CASSDAGSSGNTIYF. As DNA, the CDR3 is TGCGCCAGCAGCGATGCGGGAAGCTCTGGAAACACCATATATTTT.

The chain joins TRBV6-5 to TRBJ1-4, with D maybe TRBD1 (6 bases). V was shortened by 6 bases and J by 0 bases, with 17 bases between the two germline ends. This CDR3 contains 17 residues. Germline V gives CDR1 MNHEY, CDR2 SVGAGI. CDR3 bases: TGTGCCAGCAGCCGACGCAGGGGCGATGCAACTAATGAAAAACTGTTTTTT. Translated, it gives CASSRRRGDATNEKLFF.